This T cell receptor (beta chain) derives from a study of shared clonotypes between healthy human individuals. Germline CDR1 is KGHSH and CDR2 is LQKENI. The junction had 4 bases not matched to a gene; V was cut back by 3 bases and J by 3 bases. The CDR3 sequence is 14 residues long. Whole-study results and caveats: Naive subsets generally had larger estimated richness than memory subsets.

Produced via immunoSEQ multiplex PCR; TCRdb's table is partial and in-frame only. The sample has roughly 680,000 clones, around 70% seen once. This clone appeared a single time. What it binds is not known. The chain uses TRBV18 and TRBJ2-7; TRBD2 agrees at 8 bases. Sequencing was done on a sample of memory CD4+ T cells sorted from blood. Subset described: CD45RA-negative fraction. The sequence was collected from a woman aged 25 to 39 in good health. CDR3 in amino acids: CASSPSGGSYEQYF. CDR3 DNA sequence: TGTGCCAGCTCACCTTCGGGGGGGAGCTACGAGCAGTACTTC.